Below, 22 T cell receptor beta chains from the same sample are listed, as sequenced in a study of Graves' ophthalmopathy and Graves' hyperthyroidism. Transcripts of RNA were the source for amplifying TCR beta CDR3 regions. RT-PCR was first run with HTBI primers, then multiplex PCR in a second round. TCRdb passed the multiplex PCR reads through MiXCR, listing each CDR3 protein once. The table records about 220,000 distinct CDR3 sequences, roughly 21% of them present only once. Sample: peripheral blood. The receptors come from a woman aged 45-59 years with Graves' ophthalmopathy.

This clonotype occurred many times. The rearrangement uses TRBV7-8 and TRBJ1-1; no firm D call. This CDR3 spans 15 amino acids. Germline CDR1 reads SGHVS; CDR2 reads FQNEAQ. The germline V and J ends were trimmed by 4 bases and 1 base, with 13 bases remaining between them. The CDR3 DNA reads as TGTGCCAGCAGCTCCGGTCGGGCAGCGAACACTGAAGCTTTCTTT. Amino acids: CASSSGRAANTEAFF.

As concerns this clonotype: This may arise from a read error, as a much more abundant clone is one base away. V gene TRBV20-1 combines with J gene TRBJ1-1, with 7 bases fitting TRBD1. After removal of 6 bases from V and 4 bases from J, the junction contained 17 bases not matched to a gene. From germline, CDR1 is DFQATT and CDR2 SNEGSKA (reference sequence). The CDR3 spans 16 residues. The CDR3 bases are TGCAGTGCCAGGAGAGGGGGCCGTCAACATGGCACTGAAGCTTTCTTT. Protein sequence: CSARRGGRQHGTEAFF.

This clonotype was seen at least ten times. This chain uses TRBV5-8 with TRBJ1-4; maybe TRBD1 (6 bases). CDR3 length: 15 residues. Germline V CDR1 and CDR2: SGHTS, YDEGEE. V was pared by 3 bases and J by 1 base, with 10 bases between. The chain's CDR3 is CASSYRVGTNEKLFF. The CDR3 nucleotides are TGTGCCAGCAGCTACAGGGTTGGAACTAATGAAAAACTGTTTTTT.

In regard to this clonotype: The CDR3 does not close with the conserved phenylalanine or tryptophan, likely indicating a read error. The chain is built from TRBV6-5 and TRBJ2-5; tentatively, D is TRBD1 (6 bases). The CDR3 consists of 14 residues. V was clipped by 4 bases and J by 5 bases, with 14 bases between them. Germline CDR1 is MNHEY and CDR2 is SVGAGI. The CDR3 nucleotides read TGTGCCAGCAGTTTTAACAGGGCTATGGAGACCCAGTACCTC. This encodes CASSFNRAMETQYL.

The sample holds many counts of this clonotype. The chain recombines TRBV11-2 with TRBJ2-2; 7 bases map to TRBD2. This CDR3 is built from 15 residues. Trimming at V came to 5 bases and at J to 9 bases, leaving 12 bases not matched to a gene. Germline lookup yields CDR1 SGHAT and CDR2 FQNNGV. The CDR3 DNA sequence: TGTGCCAGCAGCCCTAGGGAGGGCCCCCGGAGGGAGCTGTTTTTT. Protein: CASSPREGPRRELFF.

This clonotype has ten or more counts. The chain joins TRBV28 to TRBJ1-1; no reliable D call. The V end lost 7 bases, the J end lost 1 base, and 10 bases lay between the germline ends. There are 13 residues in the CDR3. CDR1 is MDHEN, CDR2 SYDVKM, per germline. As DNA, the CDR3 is TGTGCCAGCAATTCTCGGAAGAACACTGAAGCTTTCTTT. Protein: CASNSRKNTEAFF.

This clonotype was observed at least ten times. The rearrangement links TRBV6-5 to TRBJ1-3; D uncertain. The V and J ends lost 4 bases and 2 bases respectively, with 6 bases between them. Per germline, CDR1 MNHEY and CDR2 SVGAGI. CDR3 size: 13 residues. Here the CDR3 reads CASSSRAGNTIYF. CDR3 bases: TGTGCCAGCAGTTCTAGGGCTGGAAACACCATATATTTT.

The CDR3 DNA reads as TGTGCCAGTAGTCTGAGACTAGCGGAAACATACTCCTACGAGCAGTACTTC. Amino acids: CASSLRLAETYSYEQYF. The gene calls are TRBV19 and TRBJ2-7; TRBD2 matches at 9 bases. The CDR3 runs to 17 residues. From germline, CDR1 is LNHDA and CDR2 SQIVND (reference sequence). Losses at the gene ends were 5 bases for V and 0 bases for J; bases not matched to a gene: 11. Supplemented by reference TRBV19 and TRBJ2-7, the full variable domain reads DGGITQSPKYLFRKEGQNVTLSCEQNLNHDAMYWYRQDPGQGLRLIYYSQIVNDFQKGDIAEGYSVSREKKESFPLTVTSAQKNPTAFYLCASSLRLAETYSYEQYFGPGTRLTVT.

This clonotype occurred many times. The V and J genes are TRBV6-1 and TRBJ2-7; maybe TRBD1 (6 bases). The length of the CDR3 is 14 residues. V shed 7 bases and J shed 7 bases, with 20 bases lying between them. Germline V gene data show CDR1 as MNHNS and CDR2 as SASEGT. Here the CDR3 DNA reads TGTGCCAGCATCCAAGACAGGTATCTACGAGAGCAGTACTTC. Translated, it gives CASIQDRYLREQYF.

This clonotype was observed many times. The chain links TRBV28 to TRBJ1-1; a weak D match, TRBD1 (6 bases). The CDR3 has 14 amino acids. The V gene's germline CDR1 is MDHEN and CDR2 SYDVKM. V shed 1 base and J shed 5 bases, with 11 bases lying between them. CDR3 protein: CASSLLRGNTEAFF. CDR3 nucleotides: TGTGCCAGCAGTTTATTAAGGGGGAATACTGAAGCTTTCTTT.

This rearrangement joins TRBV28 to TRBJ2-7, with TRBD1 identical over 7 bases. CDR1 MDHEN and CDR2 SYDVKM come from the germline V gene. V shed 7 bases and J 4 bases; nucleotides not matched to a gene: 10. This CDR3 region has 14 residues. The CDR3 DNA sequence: TGTGCCAGCAAAAAGACAGGGATCTCTTACGAGCAGTACTTC. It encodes CASKKTGISYEQYF.

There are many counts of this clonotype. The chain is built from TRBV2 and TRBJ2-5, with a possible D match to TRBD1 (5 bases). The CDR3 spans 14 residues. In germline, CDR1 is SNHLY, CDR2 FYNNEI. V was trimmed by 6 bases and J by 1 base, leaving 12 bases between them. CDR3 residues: CASRPPGSQETQYF. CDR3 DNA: TGTGCCAGCAGGCCCCCAGGGTCCCAAGAGACCCAGTACTTC.

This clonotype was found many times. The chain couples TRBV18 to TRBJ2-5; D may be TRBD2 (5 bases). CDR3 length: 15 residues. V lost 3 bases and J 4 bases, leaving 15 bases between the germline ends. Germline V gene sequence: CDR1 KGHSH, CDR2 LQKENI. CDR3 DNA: TGTGCCAGCTCACCCTCTCAACGGGATGGAGAGACCCAGTACTTC. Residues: CASSPSQRDGETQYF. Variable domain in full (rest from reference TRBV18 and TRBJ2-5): NAGVMQNPRHLVRRRGQEARLRCSPMKGHSHVYWYRQLPEEGLKFMVYLQKENIIDESGMPKERFSAEFPKEGPSILRIQQVVRGDSAAYFCASSPSQRDGETQYFGPGTRLLVL.

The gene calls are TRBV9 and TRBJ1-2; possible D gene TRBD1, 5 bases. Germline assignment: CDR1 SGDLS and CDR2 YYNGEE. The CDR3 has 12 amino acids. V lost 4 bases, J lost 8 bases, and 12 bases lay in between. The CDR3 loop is CASSNRDLGYTF. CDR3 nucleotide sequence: TGTGCCAGCAGCAACCGGGACTTAGGCTACACCTTC.

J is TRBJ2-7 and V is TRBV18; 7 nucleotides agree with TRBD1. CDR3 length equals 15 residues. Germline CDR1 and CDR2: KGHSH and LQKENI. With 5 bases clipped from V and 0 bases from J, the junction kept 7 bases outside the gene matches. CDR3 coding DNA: TGTGCCAGCTCAACTACAGGGGTTTTCTCCTACGAGCAGTACTTC. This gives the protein CASSTTGVFSYEQYF.

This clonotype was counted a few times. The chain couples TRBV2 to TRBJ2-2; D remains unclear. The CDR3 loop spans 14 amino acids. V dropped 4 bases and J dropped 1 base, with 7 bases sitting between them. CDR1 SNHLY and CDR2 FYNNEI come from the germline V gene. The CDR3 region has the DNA TGTGCCAGCAGTGCCTTGTTGAACACCGGGGAGCTGTTTTTT. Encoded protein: CASSALLNTGELFF.

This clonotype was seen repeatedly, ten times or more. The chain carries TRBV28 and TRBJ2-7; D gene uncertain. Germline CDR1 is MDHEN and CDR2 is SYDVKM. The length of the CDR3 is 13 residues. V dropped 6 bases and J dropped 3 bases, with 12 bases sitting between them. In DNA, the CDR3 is TGTGCCAGCAGCCCCCCCCCCAGCTACGAGCAGTACTTC. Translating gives CASSPPPSYEQYF.

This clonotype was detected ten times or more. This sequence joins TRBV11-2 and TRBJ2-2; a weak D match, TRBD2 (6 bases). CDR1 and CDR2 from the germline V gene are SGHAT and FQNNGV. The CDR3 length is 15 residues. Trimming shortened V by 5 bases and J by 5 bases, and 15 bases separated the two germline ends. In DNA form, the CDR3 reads TGTGCCAGCAGCCAGCGGGCGGGGTCTACCGGGGAGCTGTTTTTT. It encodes CASSQRAGSTGELFF.

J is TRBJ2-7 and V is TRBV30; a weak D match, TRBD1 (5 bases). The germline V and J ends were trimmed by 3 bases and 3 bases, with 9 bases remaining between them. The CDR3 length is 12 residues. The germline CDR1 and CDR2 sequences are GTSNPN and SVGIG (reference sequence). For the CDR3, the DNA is TGTGCCTGGAGCCGTCAGGGCTACGAGCAGTACTTC. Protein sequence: CAWSRQGYEQYF.

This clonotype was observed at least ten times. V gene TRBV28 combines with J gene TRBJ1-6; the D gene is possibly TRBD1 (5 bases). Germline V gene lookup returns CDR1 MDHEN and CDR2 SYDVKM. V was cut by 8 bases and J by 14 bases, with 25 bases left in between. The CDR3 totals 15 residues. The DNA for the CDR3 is TGTGCCAGCGGTGCCGGGACCGCCTCCAGAAAGACCCTCCACTTT. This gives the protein CASGAGTASRKTLHF. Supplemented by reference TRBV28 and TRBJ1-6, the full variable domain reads DVKVTQSSRYLVKRTGEKVFLECVQDMDHENMFWYRQDPGLGLRLIYFSYDVKMKEKGDIPEGYSVSREKKERFSLILESASTNQTSMYLCASGAGTASRKTLHFGNGTRLTVT.

CDR3 region: CASLGLAGGRYEQYF. CDR3 in DNA: TGTGCCAGCCTCGGACTAGCGGGAGGTAGATACGAGCAGTACTTC. The chain has TRBV28 and TRBJ2-7, with TRBD2 matching 14 bases. CDR1 is MDHEN and CDR2 is SYDVKM in the germline V gene. This CDR3 is 15 amino acids long. The V gene end was trimmed by 8 bases and the J gene end by 4 bases; junction bases not matched to a gene: 7.

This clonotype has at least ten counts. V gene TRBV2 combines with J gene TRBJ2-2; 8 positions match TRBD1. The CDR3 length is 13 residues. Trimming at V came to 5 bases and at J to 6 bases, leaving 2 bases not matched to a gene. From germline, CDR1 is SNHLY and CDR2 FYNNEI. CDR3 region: CASSQGAAGELFF. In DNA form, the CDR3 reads TGTGCCAGCAGTCAGGGGGCCGCCGGGGAGCTGTTTTTT.